These T cell receptor beta chains were read from a single sample in a study of T cells after yellow fever vaccination. TCRdb ran MiXCR on the 5' RACE reads and lists one entry per CDR3 protein. The data show over 150,000 distinct CDR3 sequences, approximately 6.8% seen once. This specimen consisted of CD4+ T cells sorted from PBMCs, obtained 5 to 6 days after the first yellow fever vaccination. Every receptor here comes from a man between 18 and 29 years old who received the YFV17D yellow fever vaccine. Each CDR3 is given with its conserved first and last residue. The order of the fields is V gene, D gene, CDR3 length, CDR3 protein. D genes are given only for firm matches.

>TRBV6-5|.|14
CASSYSRTNPAQYF
>TRBV19|.|14
CASRIGTHQETQYF
>TRBV28|.|18
CASSPRLGAVRWNTEAFF
>TRBV5-1|TRBD2|14
CASSWAGDYYEQYF
>TRBV5-6|.|13
CASGPGLLTALHF
>TRBV6-5|TRBD1|13
CASRRGQGAPLHF
>TRBV10-1|TRBD2|14
CASSGRTRANEQFF
>TRBV5-1|.|16
CASSLFHGGNTGELFF
>TRBV18|TRBD1|16
CASSPSGGGSNQPQHF
>TRBV5-5|.|15
CASSWSGQPYNEQFF
>TRBV19|.|16
CASSIAVQGFNQPQHF
>TRBV7-2|.|14
CASSPYWPTGELFF
>TRBV7-2|.|15
CASSLAPTSSYEQYF
>TRBV12-3/TRBV12-4|TRBD2|12
CASGEGFYEQYF
>TRBV5-1|.|14
CASSLVKGTLREFF
>TRBV20-1|TRBD2|13
CSATDLAGVTQYF
>TRBV5-6|.|14
CASSVQGAKNIQYF
>TRBV2|.|14
CASRSPISTDTQYF
>TRBV4-3|.|13
CASSQETWDTQYF
>TRBV19|.|14
CASSLMQGSQPQHF
>TRBV5-1|TRBD2|14
CASSFAGVSYEQYF